This TCR beta chain was sequenced in a study of shared clonotypes between healthy human individuals (dated by TCRdb to 2018 to 2020). General notes on the study: A few men and two women, aged 18 to 49 years, made up the cohort. To estimate repertoire size and how much clonotypes are shared between individuals, the study performed deep sequencing of blood TCR repertoires from five healthy adults. Libraries were prepared and TCR repertoires were sequenced by different laboratories using diverse techniques, in order to increase sequencing depth and limit assay-specific biases. Per donor, leukapheresis produced somewhere between about 0.85 and 10 billion PBMCs.

Spanning cysteine to phenylalanine, the CDR3 consists of 14 amino acids. Only the CDR3 portion is preserved as DNA: 42 bases, with reading frame beginning at the first base. V has 6 bases trimmed and J has 6 bases trimmed; junction bases matching no gene number 7. Looking up the germline V gene yields CDR1 MNHNS and CDR2 SASEGT. The donors were healthy, HIV-negative adults who had no recently reported acute infections or vaccinations. Every donor was a Caucasian adult living in Nashville, Tennessee, USA. In the unsorted samples, 85 million to 100 million PBMCs were counted, and genomic DNA was extracted using the QIAamp DNA Blood Mini kit. Blood was collected by leukapheresis, and PBMCs were isolated by Ficoll-Histopaque density gradient centrifugation and then cryopreserved in liquid nitrogen vapor phase. Turning to this clone: Its antigen is still unknown. Per-base qualities were not stored, and no clone one base away is much larger.

Using the deep immunoSEQ assay, TCR CDR3 regions were amplified from genomic DNA by multiplex PCR. For each cell subset, the extracted genomic DNA was distributed evenly across all wells of several immunoSEQ 96-well plates, and each plate served as one replicate. For unsorted PBMC, about 300 ng of genomic DNA, equivalent to around 30,000 T cell genomes, went into each replicate PCR. Unsorted PBMC genomic DNA was sequenced across ten immunoSEQ deep assay plates. Purified libraries were measured with a Qubit 3.0 fluorometer, size-checked on a Bioanalyzer 2100, and measured again with the KAPA Library Quantification kit. Each immunoSEQ 96-well plate was sequenced on its own single-read 150-cycle Illumina NextSeq 550 flow cell. The authors' analysis ran thus. Because only junctional sequences without quality scores were contained in the immunoSEQ output, filtering matching that applied to full-length reads could not be performed. To assign V/J genes and CDR3, sequences were annotated against IMGT germline references using PyIR, a Python wrapper for IgBLAST v1.9. Any read was removed if the V/J assignment was weak (E-value above 1e-6), the CDR3 was missing, or the read contained stop codons, out-of-frame junctions, or ambiguous translated residues. V3J clonotypes were defined by identical inferred V gene, J gene, and CDR3 amino acid sequence. To compute the percentage overlap between repertoires, the number of shared unique clonotypes was divided by the size of the smaller repertoire. RTK rarefaction, the Chao1 estimator, and Recon v2.1 estimates of unobserved clonotypes were used to assess repertoire richness. In its TCRdb copy, this immuneACCESS table keeps in-frame sequences only and misses some clones. Where compared with another copy, unresolved V genes explain less than half of these, and the others have no known cause. The DNA gave D and trimming, while V, J and clone size come from that table. The sample yields around 430,000 clones; roughly 83% were counted once. The ten most abundant clones make up less than 15% of the sample.

General study outcomes and caveats: Sampling was limited to blood, and TCR repertoires in tissue likely differ from TCR repertoires in blood. The genetic and exposure-history diversity represented was limited by the small number of donors. Pairwise subsampling indicated that sequencing depth was expected to affect the degree of clonotype sharing among donors.

The specimen was PBMCs. This TCR was sampled from a woman in her 40s in good health. Some clones in this sample may be carry-over from other donors' samples. The V gene is TRBV6-1 and the J gene is TRBJ2-1; 8 central nucleotides agree with TRBD1. The DNA sequence is given as TGTGCCAGCAGCCCGGGACAGGTCGGCAATGAGCAGTTCTTC. Its product reads: CASSPGQVGNEQFF.